Listed below are T cell receptor beta chains from one sample, sequenced in a study of control samples from healthy donors and cancer patients. Sequenced by immunoSEQ multiplex PCR; TCRdb stores in-frame clones only, minus some. The data show about 49,000 clones, approximately 83% seen once. The sample was PBMCs. The origin of the receptors is a woman in her forties or fifties with lung cancer. Both conserved end residues are part of each CDR3. The D gene is left open where the match is weak. Clone size is not always given. Where it is, it says once, few, many or a class for expanded clones.

NA,TRBJ2-7,TRBV3-1/TRBV3-2,NA,CASSQDQGIGISYEQYF,TGTGCCAGCAGCCAAGATCAGGGGATAGGAATCTCCTACGAGCAGTACTTC
NA,TRBJ2-7,TRBV27,NA,CASSLSGVSSYEQYF,TGTGCCAGCAGTTTGTCAGGGGTGAGCTCCTACGAGCAGTACTTC
TRBD1,TRBJ1-5,TRBV5-5,few,CASSLEQGALNQPQHF,TGTGCCAGCAGCTTGGAGCAGGGGGCCTTGAATCAGCCCCAGCATTTT
TRBD2,TRBJ2-3,TRBV6-4,NA,CASMPSGADTQYF,TGTGCCAGCATGCCCAGCGGGGCAGATACGCAGTATTTT
NA,TRBJ1-2,TRBV25-1,NA,CASSKTGYGGYTF,TGTGCCAGCAGTAAAACAGGGTACGGTGGCTACACCTTC
NA,TRBJ2-2,TRBV7-9,few,CASSLFSGELFF,TGTGCCAGCAGCTTATTCTCCGGGGAGCTGTTTTTT
NA,TRBJ2-7,TRBV28,NA,CASSQGLREQYF,TGTGCCAGCAGCCAGGGACTCCGGGAGCAGTACTTC
NA,TRBJ1-2,TRBV28,NA,CASTRTVDYGYTF,TGTGCCAGCACCCGGACCGTCGACTATGGCTACACCTTC
NA,TRBJ2-1,TRBV11-3,NA,CASSFPGGAYNEQFF,TGTGCCAGCAGCTTCCCAGGGGGGGCCTACAATGAGCAGTTCTTC
NA,TRBJ1-1,TRBV4-2,NA,CASSRGSGGDTEAFF,TGTGCCAGCAGCCGGGGGTCGGGCGGGGACACTGAAGCTTTCTTT